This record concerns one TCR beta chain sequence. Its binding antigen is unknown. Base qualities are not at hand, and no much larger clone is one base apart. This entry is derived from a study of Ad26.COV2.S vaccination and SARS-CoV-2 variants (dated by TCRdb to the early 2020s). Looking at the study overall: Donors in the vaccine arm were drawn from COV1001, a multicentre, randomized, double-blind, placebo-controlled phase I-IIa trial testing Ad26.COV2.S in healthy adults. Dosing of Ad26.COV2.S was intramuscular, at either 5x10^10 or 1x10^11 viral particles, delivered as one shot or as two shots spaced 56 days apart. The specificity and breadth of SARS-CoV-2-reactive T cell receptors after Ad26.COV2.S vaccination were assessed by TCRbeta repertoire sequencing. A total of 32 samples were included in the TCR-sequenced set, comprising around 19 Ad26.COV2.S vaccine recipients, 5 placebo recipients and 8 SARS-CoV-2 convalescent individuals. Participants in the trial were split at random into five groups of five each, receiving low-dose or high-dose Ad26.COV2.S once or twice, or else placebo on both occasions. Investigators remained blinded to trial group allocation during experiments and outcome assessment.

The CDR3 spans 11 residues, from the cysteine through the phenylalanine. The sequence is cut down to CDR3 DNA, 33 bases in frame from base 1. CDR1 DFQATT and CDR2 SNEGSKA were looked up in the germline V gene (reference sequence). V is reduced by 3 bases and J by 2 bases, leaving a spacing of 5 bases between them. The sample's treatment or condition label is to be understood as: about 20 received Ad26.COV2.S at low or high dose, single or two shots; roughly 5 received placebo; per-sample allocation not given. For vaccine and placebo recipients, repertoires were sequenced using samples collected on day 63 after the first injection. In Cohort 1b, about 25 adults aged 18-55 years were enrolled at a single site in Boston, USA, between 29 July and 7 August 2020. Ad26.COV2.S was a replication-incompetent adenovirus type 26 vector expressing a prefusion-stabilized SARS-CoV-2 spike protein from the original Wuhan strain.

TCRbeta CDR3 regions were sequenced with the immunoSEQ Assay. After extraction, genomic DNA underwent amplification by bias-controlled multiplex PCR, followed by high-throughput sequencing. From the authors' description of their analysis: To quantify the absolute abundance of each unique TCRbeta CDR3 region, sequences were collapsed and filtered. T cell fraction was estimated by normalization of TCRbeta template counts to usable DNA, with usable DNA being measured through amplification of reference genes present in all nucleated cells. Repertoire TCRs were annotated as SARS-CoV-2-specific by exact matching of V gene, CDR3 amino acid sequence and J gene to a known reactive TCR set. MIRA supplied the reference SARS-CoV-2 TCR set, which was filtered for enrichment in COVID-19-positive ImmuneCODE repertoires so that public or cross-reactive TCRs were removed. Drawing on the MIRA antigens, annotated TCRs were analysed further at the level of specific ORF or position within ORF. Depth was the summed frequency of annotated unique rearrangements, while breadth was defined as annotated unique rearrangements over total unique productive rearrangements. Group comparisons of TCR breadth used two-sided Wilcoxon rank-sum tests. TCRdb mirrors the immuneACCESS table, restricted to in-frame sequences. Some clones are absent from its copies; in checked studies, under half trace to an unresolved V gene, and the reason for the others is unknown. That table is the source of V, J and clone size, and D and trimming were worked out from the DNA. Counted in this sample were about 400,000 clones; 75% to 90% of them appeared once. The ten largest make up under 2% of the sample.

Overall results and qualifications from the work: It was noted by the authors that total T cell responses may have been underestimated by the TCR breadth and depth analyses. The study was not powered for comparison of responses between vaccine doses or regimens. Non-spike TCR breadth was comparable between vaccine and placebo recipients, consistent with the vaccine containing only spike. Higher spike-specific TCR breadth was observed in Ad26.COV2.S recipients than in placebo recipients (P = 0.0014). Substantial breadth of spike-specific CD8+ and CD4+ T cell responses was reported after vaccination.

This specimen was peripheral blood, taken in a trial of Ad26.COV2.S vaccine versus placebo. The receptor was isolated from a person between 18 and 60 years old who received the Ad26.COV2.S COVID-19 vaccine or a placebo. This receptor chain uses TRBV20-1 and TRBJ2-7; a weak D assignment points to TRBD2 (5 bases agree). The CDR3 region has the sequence CSARGAYEQYF. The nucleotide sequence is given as TGCAGTGCTAGGGGAGCCTACGAGCAGTACTTC.